This is a list of T cell receptor beta chains from one sample in a study of CD8 T cells in Susac syndrome. Each CDR3 protein is one row after TCRdb ran MiXCR on the immunoSEQ multiplex PCR reads. The table has 100,000 or so distinct CDR3 sequences, 92% seen once. The sequenced sample consisted of CD4+ T cells from PBMCs. Source of these receptors: a human donor in good health. Both conserved end residues are part of each CDR3. D genes are given only for firm matches. Where a row states a size, it is once, few, many or the class of an expanded clone; other rows omit it.

d_call	v_call	clone_size	j_call	cdr3_nt	cdr3_aa
-	TRBV4-3	-	TRBJ2-1	TGCGCCAGCAGCCAAGAGATCGCGGCCTCAGGCTCCTACAATGAGCAGTTCTTC	CASSQEIAASGSYNEQFF
-	TRBV12-3/TRBV12-4	-	TRBJ2-2	TGTGCCAGCAGTTTGGATAGCGTGAACACCGGGGAGCTGTTTTTT	CASSLDSVNTGELFF
TRBD2	TRBV20-1	-	TRBJ2-1	TGCAGTGCTAGAGTAACGGGAGGGGGGAATGAGCAGTTCTTC	CSARVTGGGNEQFF
-	TRBV20-1	-	TRBJ2-1	TGCAGTGCTAGAGGGAGGACGGTGAGCTCCTACAATGAGCAGTTCTTC	CSARGRTVSSYNEQFF
TRBD1	TRBV5-1	-	TRBJ1-1	TGCGCCAGCAGCCTCGGACAGGGGACCGTGAACACTGAAGCTTTCTTT	CASSLGQGTVNTEAFF
TRBD1	TRBV20-1	-	TRBJ2-4	TGCAGTGCTAGAGCGACAGGGGCCAAAAACATTCAGTACTTC	CSARATGAKNIQYF
-	TRBV7-2	-	TRBJ2-6	TGTGCCAGCAGCTTATCTGGCGTCCTGACTTTC	CASSLSGVLTF
-	TRBV14	few	TRBJ2-3	TGTGCCAGCAGCCAAAATGCACCGGGAAGCTCAGATACGCAGTATTTT	CASSQNAPGSSDTQYF
TRBD2	TRBV7-9	-	TRBJ2-1	TGTGCCAGCAGCTGGACTAGCGGGGGCCACAATGAGCAGTTCTTC	CASSWTSGGHNEQFF
-	TRBV29-1	-	TRBJ2-7	TGCAGCGTTGATGGACCGGAGGGAGGGGGCGCCTCCTACGAGCAGTACTTC	CSVDGPEGGGASYEQYF
-	TRBV5-1	-	TRBJ1-1	TGCGCCAGCAGCTCCGTTTCCAGGGCGGACACTGAAGCTTTCTTT	CASSSVSRADTEAFF
TRBD1	TRBV5-6	-	TRBJ1-5	TGTGCCAGCAGCTTGCACGGGACAGATAATTATCAGCCCCAGCATTTT	CASSLHGTDNYQPQHF
TRBD2	TRBV5-1	-	TRBJ2-3	TGCGCCAGCAGCTTGGCTAGCGGGTCGACAGATACGCAGTATTTT	CASSLASGSTDTQYF
-	TRBV13	-	TRBJ2-1	TGTGCCAGCAGCCCGAGGGACGGTAACAATGAGCAGTTCTTC	CASSPRDGNNEQFF
-	TRBV30	-	TRBJ1-2	TGTGCCTGGAGGCTGACCTATGGCTACACCTTC	CAWRLTYGYTF